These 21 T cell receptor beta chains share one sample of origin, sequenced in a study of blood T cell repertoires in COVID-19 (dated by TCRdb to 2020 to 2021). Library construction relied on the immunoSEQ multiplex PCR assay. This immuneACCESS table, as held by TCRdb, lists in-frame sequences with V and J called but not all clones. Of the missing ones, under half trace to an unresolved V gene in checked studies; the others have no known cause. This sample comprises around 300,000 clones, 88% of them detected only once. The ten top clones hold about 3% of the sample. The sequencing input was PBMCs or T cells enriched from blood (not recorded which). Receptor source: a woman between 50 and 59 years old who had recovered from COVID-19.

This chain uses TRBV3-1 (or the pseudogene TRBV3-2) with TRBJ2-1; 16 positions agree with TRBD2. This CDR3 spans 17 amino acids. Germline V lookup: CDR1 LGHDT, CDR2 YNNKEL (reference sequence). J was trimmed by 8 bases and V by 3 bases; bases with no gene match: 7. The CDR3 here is CASSHGVGTSGRDEQFF. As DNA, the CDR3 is TGTGCCAGCAGCCATGGAGTGGGGACTAGCGGGAGGGATGAGCAGTTCTTC.

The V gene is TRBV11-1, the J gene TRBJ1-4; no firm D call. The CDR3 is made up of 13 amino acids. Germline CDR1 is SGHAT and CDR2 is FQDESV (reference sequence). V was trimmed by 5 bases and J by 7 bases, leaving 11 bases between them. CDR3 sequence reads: CASSPLRGEKLFF. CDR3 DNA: TGTGCCAGCAGCCCGCTGCGGGGTGAAAAACTGTTTTTT.

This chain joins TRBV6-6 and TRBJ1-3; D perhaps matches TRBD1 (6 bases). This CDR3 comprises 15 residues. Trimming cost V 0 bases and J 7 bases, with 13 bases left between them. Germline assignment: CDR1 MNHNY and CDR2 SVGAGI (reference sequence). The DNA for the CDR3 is TGTGCCAGCAGTTACTCGTGGAGACAGGAGAACACCATATATTTT. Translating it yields CASSYSWRQENTIYF.

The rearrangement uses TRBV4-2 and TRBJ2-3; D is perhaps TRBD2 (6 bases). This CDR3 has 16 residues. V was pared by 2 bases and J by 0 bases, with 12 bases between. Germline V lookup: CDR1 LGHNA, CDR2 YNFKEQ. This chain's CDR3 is CASSQLGRDSTDTQYF. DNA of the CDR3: TGTGCCAGCAGCCAATTAGGGCGGGATAGCACAGATACGCAGTATTTT.

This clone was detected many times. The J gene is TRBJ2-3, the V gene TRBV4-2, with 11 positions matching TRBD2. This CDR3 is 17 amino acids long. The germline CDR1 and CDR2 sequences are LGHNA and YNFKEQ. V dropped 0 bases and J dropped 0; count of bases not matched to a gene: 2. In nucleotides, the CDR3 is TGTGCCAGCAGCCAAGATCTAGCGGGAGGTAGCACAGATACGCAGTATTTT. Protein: CASSQDLAGGSTDTQYF.

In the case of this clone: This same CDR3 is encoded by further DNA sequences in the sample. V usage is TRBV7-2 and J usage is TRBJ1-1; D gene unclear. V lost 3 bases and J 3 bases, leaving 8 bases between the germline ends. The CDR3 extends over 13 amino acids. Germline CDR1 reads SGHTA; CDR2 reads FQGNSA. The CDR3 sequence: CASSFYRDTEAFF. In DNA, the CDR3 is TGTGCCAGCAGCTTCTACAGAGACACTGAAGCTTTCTTT.

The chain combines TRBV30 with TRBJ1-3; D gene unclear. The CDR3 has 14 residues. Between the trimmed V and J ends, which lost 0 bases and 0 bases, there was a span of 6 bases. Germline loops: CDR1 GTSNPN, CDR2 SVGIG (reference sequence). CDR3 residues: CAWSVLYSGNTIYF. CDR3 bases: TGTGCCTGGAGTGTACTCTACTCTGGAAACACCATATATTTT.

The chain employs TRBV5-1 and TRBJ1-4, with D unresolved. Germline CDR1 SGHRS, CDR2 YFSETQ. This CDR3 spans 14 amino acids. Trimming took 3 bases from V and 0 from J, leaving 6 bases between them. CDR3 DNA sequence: TGCGCCAGCAGCTCGAGTGCAACTAATGAAAAACTGTTTTTT. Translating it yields CASSSSATNEKLFF.

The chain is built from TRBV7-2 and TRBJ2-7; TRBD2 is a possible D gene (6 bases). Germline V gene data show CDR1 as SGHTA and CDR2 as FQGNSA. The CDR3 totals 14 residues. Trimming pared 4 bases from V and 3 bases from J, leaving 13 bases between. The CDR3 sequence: CASSSNSGFYEQYF. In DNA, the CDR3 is TGTGCCAGCAGCTCCAATAGCGGATTCTACGAGCAGTACTTC.

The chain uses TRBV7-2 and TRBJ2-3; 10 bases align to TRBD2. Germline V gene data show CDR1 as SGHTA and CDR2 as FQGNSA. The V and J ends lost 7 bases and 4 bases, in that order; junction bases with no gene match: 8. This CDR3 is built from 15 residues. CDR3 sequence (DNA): TGTGCCAGCACCGTAGCGGGAGGTGGGGCAGATACGCAGTATTTT. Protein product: CASTVAGGGADTQYF.

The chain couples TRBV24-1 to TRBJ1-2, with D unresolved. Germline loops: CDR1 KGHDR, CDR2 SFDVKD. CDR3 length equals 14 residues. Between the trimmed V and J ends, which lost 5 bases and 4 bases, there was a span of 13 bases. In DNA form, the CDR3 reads TGTGCCACCAGTGGCCCCGGGGAGGCCTATGGCTACACCTTC. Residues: CATSGPGEAYGYTF.

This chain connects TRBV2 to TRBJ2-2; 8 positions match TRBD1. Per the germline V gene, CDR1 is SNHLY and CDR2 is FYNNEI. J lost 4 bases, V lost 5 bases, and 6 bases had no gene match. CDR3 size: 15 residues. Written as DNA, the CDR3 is TGTGCCAGCAGTCCAGGGGGCGCGGGCACCGGGGAGCTGTTTTTT. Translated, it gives CASSPGGAGTGELFF.

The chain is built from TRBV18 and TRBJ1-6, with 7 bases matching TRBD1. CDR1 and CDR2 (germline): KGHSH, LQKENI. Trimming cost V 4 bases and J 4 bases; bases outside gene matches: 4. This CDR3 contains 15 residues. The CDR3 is CASSRSGQYNSPLHF. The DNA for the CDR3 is TGTGCCAGCTCACGGTCGGGACAGTATAATTCACCCCTCCACTTT. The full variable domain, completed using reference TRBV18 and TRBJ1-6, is NAGVMQNPRHLVRRRGQEARLRCSPMKGHSHVYWYRQLPEEGLKFMVYLQKENIIDESGMPKERFSAEFPKEGPSILRIQQVVRGDSAAYFCASSRSGQYNSPLHFGNGTRLTVT.

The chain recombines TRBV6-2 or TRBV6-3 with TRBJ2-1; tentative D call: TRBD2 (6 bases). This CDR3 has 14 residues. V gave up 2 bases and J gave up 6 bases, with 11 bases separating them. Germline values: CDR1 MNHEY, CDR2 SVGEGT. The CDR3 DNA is TGTGCCAGCAGTTACGCAGGAGGGGCCAATGAGCAGTTCTTC. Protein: CASSYAGGANEQFF.

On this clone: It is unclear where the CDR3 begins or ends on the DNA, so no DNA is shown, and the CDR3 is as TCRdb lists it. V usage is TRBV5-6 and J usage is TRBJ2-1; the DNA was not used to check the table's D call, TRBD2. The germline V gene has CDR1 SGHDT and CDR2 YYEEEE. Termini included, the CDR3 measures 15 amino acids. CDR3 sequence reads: CASSFAVASGSSPFF.

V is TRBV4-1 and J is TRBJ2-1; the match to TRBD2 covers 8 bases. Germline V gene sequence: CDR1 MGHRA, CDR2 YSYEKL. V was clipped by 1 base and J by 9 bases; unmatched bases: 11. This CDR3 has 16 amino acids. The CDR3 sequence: CASSQAQGSGSGEQFF. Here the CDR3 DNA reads TGCGCCAGCAGCCAAGCCCAGGGGAGCGGGAGCGGTGAGCAGTTCTTC.

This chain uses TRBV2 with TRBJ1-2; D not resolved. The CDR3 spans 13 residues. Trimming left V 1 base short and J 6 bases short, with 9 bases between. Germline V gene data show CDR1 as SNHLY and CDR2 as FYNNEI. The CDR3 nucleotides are TGTGCCAGCAGTGAAGGGCCTTACGATGGCTACACCTTC. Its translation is CASSEGPYDGYTF.

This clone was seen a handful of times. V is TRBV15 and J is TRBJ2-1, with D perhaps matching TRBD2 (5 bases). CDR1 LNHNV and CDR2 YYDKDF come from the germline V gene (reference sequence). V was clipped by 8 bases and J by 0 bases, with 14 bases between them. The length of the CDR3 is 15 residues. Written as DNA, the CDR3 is TGTGCCACCCGGGCCGGGGAAAGCTCCTACAATGAGCAGTTCTTC. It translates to CATRAGESSYNEQFF.

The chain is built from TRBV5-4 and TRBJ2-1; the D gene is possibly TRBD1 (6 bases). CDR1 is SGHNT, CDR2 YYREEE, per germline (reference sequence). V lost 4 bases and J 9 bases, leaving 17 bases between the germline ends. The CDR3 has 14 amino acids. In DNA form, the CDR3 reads TGTGCCAGCAGCGCCTACCGGGACAATGGTGAGCAGTTCTTC. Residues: CASSAYRDNGEQFF.

CDR3 protein: CASSQERPSGRGETQYF. The CDR3 DNA is TGCGCCAGCAGCCAAGAACGCCCTAGCGGGAGGGGGGAGACCCAGTACTTC. The chain joins TRBV4-3 to TRBJ2-5; 12 positions match TRBD2. Unmatched junction bases numbered 7, after V lost 0 bases and J lost 5 bases. CDR3 length: 17 residues. Germline V gives CDR1 LGHNA, CDR2 YSLEER.

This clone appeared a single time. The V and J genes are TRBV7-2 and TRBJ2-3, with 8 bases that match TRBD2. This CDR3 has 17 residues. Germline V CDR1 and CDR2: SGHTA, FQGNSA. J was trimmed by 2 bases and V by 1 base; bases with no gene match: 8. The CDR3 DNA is TGTGCCAGCAGCTTAGTGGGAGCGGGAGTTGTCACAGATACGCAGTATTTT. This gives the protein CASSLVGAGVVTDTQYF.